This T cell receptor beta chain was recovered during a study of blood T cell repertoires in COVID-19. This clone was recorded once. In the original analysis: Nucleated cell number was recorded as an estimate derived from reference gene primer amplification. The repertoire was sequenced with immunoSEQ multiplex PCR; TCRdb's copy has only in-frame clones and lacks some. V, J and clone size derive from that table, while D and trimming were established from the DNA sequence. The table lists some 400,000 clones, 90% to 95% of them singletons. Trimming took off 4 bases at V and 0 bases at J, with 12 bases between the two ends. Germline V gene data show CDR1 as SGHTA and CDR2 as FQGNSA. The CDR3 totals 16 residues. The study assigned cohorts using participant-reported clinical history. During the 2 weeks before they entered the study, exposed participants had met someone with a PCR-confirmed or clinician-diagnosed COVID-19 case.

This sequence originates from a woman aged 40-49 years who had been exposed to COVID-19. The chain employs TRBV7-2 and TRBJ2-2, with D tentatively TRBD1 (5 bases). Sequencing was carried out using PBMCs or T cells enriched from blood (not recorded which). The CDR3 DNA reads as TGTGCCAGCAGCTCTAGGACAACTGCGAACACCGGGGAGCTGTTTTTT. Translation: CASSSRTTANTGELFF. The full variable domain, its missing parts supplied by reference TRBV7-2 and TRBJ2-2, is GAGVSQSPSNKVTEKGKDVELRCDPISGHTALYWYRQSLGQGLEFLIYFQGNSAPDKSGLPSDRFSAERTGGSVSTLTIQRTQQEDSAVYLCASSSRTTANTGELFFGEGSRLTVL.